This T cell receptor (beta chain) was obtained from a study of vaccination and CD4 T cells after COVID-19 (dated by TCRdb to between 2021 and 2024). Turning to the overall study: SARS-CoV-2 positivity had been established in the convalescent patients by nasal swab PCR, and mild disease was recorded in roughly ten of these patients and severe disease in one. The convalescent cohort included six males and four females, with two Hispanic individuals, seven Caucasians, two Asians and one multiracial person. Overlapping spike peptide pools from SARS-CoV-2 and from the common cold coronaviruses HCoV-NL63, HCoV-OC43 and HCoV-229E were used as culture stimuli. In over 8 COVID-19 convalescent patients and a few infection-naive healthy vaccine recipients, the spike-specific CD4+ TCR repertoire before mRNA vaccination was compared with the repertoire after mRNA vaccination. Control cultures received a CEFX viral epitope pool as the positive control, an HIV-1 Nef peptide pool as the negative control, or no peptide. Post-COVID blood samples were collected from convalescent patients a median of around 100 days after diagnosis, with a range of about 30 to 161 days. Participants got two doses of the Pfizer-BioNTech BNT162b2 vaccine (n=8) or two doses of the Moderna mRNA-1273 vaccine (n=2). The time from the second vaccine dose to post-vaccine blood sampling had a median of approximately 72 days and ranged from about 12 to 250 days.

Reading the label with the study, this specimen's treatment or condition is: 10-day PBMC culture with coronavirus spike peptide pools or control peptides (ViraFEST assay). To expand antigen-specific T cells with peptide pools and then pick out the expanded clonotypes through TCR sequencing, the study relied on the ViraFEST assay. The convalescent patients' positive SARS-CoV-2 PCR tests were from March to December 2020, which was before the Alpha, Beta and Delta variants emerged in the United States. PBMCs were cultured at around 2.2 million per well in IMDM supplemented with 5% human AB serum and 9.5 to 10 IU/ml IL-2, with about 10 ug/ml peptide pools added. Half of the culture medium was replaced with fresh IL-2-containing medium on days 3 and 7. After approximately 11 days of culture, CD4+ T cells were isolated by negative selection with the EasySep CD4+ T cell isolation kit. Ficoll-Paque Plus gradient centrifugation was used to isolate PBMCs from whole blood, and the isolated PBMCs were then either used fresh or cryopreserved at -140C. In general, triplicate wells were set up for every culture condition.

The library was built by means of PCR. TCR sequencing of DNA from cultured CD4+ T cells used the Oncomine TCR Beta short-read assay at the Johns Hopkins FTIC core. The QIAamp micro DNA kit was used to extract genomic DNA from the cultured CD4+ T cells. Oncomine TCR Beta libraries made from cultured CD4+ T cells were pooled using unique dual indexes and sequenced on an Illumina iSeq 100. As for the original processing: Non-productive sequences were removed, and CDR3s that did not start with C, did not end with F or W, or were shorter than 7 amino acids were discarded. Antigen-specific clonotypes were identified using the MANAFEST web application through comparison of peptide-stimulated wells with reference and other culture wells. For a clone to be called positive, the clone needed an FDR below 0.05, an odds ratio above 5, and a productive frequency above 0.1% in at least two of three replicate wells. Clonotypes that were significantly expanded in both SARS-CoV-2 spike wells and at least one common cold coronavirus spike condition were defined as cross-reactive. Similarity between CDR3 sequences was evaluated in R version 3.6.1 using Levenshtein distances (stringdist) and unrooted phylogenetic trees (ape). TCRdb handled the public reads itself, with Q25 trimming in fastp and clone calling in MiXCR, and kept productive beta chains. One record per CDR3 amino acid sequence lists the most common genes and DNA. TCRdb's processing, not the authors' own work, is the source of the V and J calls. In this sample the table shows approximately 10,000 distinct CDR3 sequences, around three quarters of which occur a single time. The ten top clones hold 11% of the sample.

Reading the germline V gene gives CDR1 SNHLY and CDR2 FYNNEI. The CDR3 runs 13 residues from the cysteine to the phenylalanine. CDR3 DNA only is kept here, 39 bases in frame from base 1. Relative to germline, V is 4 bases shorter and J is 2 bases shorter, with 6 bases between their ends. Concerning this clonotype itself: Its antigen remains unidentified. Per-base quality was not reported, and no clone a single base away is much larger than it.

Broader findings and caveats from the paper: The median count of SARS-CoV-2-reactive clonotypes went up from some 23 after infection to 30 to 40 after vaccination, although the change was not significant. In convalescent patients, a median roughly 85% of post-vaccine SARS-CoV-2-reactive clones were detected only after vaccination, suggesting vaccine-specific priming. Nearly all vaccine-specific clones in convalescent patients (304 of 307) were mono-reactive for SARS-CoV-2 spike rather than cross-reactive with common cold coronaviruses. Only a relatively small number of convalescent patients were included in the study, and early timepoints following natural infection were not analyzed.

The sample consisted of CD4+ T cells from blood, cultured in vitro. The rearranged segments are TRBV2 and TRBJ1-5; the D gene is not confidently resolved. This sequence originates from a human donor who had recovered from COVID-19. The sequence in DNA is TGTGCCAGCAGTGGCCAGCGCAATCAGCCCCAGCATTTT. The translation is CASSGQRNQPQHF.